These 10 T cell receptor beta chains came from one sample sequenced in a study of OX40 agonist ivuxolimab in advanced cancers. Some clones are missing from TCRdb's copy, which holds only in-frame ones; the method was immunoSEQ multiplex PCR. The table includes 55,000 to 75,000 clones, around four fifths detected once. The input for sequencing was CD4+ or CD8+ T cells sorted from blood, taken in a trial of the OX40 agonist ivuxolimab. All receptors derive from an adult with an advanced solid tumor such as melanoma, head and neck, liver or kidney cancer.

The chain recombines TRBV6-5 with TRBJ1-5; no definite D call. V dropped 7 bases and J dropped 2 bases, with 12 bases sitting between them. The CDR3 contains 14 residues. Germline loops: CDR1 MNHEY, CDR2 SVGAGI. As DNA, the CDR3 is TGTGCCAGCAAGGAAATTGTGGGCAATCAGCCCCAGCATTTT. Protein: CASKEIVGNQPQHF.

The chain is built from TRBV4-1 and TRBJ2-7, with TRBD2 identical over 14 bases. The CDR3 is made up of 18 amino acids. Trimming took 4 bases from V and 0 from J; bases not matched to a gene: 8. CDR1 is MGHRA, CDR2 YSYEKL, per germline. The CDR3: CASSRGLAGGQSSYEQYF. DNA for the CDR3: TGCGCCAGCAGCCGAGGACTAGCGGGAGGCCAAAGCTCCTACGAGCAGTACTTC.

The rearrangement uses TRBV28 and TRBJ2-5; no firm D call. This CDR3 region has 14 residues. In germline, CDR1 is MDHEN, CDR2 SYDVKM. V was pared by 6 bases and J by 0 bases, with 11 bases between. This CDR3 reads CASRQPEYQETQYF. The CDR3, as DNA: TGTGCCAGCAGGCAACCGGAGTACCAAGAGACCCAGTACTTC. Drawing the rest from reference TRBV28 and TRBJ2-5, the complete variable domain is DVKVTQSSRYLVKRTGEKVFLECVQDMDHENMFWYRQDPGLGLRLIYFSYDVKMKEKGDIPEGYSVSREKKERFSLILESASTNQTSMYLCASRQPEYQETQYFGPGTRLLVL.

The genes are TRBV28 and TRBJ2-7, with a tentative D call TRBD2 (6 bases). Germline values: CDR1 MDHEN, CDR2 SYDVKM. This CDR3 region has 14 residues. V lost 7 bases, J lost 7 bases, and 20 bases lay in between. CDR3 in amino acids: CASTGGGRQLEQYV. CDR3 sequence (DNA): TGTGCCAGCACTGGGGGAGGCCGACAGTTAGAGCAGTACGTC.

Only one count was recorded for this clone. The chain joins TRBV28 to TRBJ2-1, with D possibly matching TRBD2 (6 bases). The length of the CDR3 is 14 residues. V lost 1 base, J lost 9 bases, and 13 bases lay in between. CDR1 MDHEN and CDR2 SYDVKM come from the germline V gene. The CDR3 loop is CASSLSGGYGEQFF. The CDR3 DNA follows: TGTGCCAGCAGTTTATCAGGAGGGTACGGTGAGCAGTTCTTC.

The chain employs TRBV6-1 and TRBJ1-5, with 11 bases matching TRBD1. V was clipped by 6 bases and J by 1 base; unmatched bases: 2. Per the germline V gene, CDR1 is MNHNS and CDR2 is SASEGT. The CDR3 extends over 15 amino acids. CDR3 sequence reads: CASRRDRGSNQPQHF. CDR3 in DNA: TGTGCCAGCAGACGGGACAGGGGGAGCAATCAGCCCCAGCATTTT.

The chain joins TRBV2 to TRBJ2-7; TRBD2 matches at 8 bases. V dropped 7 bases and J dropped 4; count of bases not matched to a gene: 12. Per the germline V gene, CDR1 is SNHLY and CDR2 is FYNNEI. The CDR3 totals 15 residues. The CDR3 DNA follows: TGTGCCAGCATTTGGATCCGAGCGGGGGCTTACGAGCAGTACTTC. Translating gives CASIWIRAGAYEQYF.

The chain is built from TRBV5-1 and TRBJ1-1; D gene ambiguous. The germline gives CDR1 SGHRS, CDR2 YFSETQ. There are 13 residues in the CDR3. Trimming took 1 base from V and 1 from J, leaving 5 bases between them. The CDR3 sequence is CASSLPQNTEAFF. The DNA of the CDR3 is TGCGCCAGCAGCTTGCCCCAGAACACTGAAGCTTTCTTT.

V gene TRBV5-1 combines with J gene TRBJ2-5; the D gene is possibly TRBD1 (6 bases). The CDR3 consists of 13 residues. Germline V gives CDR1 SGHRS, CDR2 YFSETQ. V gave up 1 base and J gave up 5 bases, with 9 bases separating them. The CDR3 sequence: CASSLNREETQYF. The CDR3 DNA follows: TGCGCCAGCAGCTTGAACAGGGAGGAGACCCAGTACTTC.

The chain employs TRBV19 and TRBJ2-6, with D possibly matching TRBD2 (6 bases). Trimming removed 1 base at V and 2 bases at J, with 9 bases between. Looked up from germline, CDR1 is LNHDA and CDR2 is SQIVND (reference sequence). The length of the CDR3 is 16 residues. DNA of the CDR3: TGTGCCAGTAGTATAGGCAGGGAGGCTGGGGCCAACGTCCTGACTTTC. Translating it yields CASSIGREAGANVLTF. The whole variable domain, filled in from reference TRBV19 and TRBJ2-6, reads DGGITQSPKYLFRKEGQNVTLSCEQNLNHDAMYWYRQDPGQGLRLIYYSQIVNDFQKGDIAEGYSVSREKKESFPLTVTSAQKNPTAFYLCASSIGREAGANVLTFGAGSRLTVL.